What follows is one TCR beta chain and its context. This record comes from a study of control samples from healthy donors and cancer patients. Trimming removed 1 base at V and 0 bases at J, with 14 bases between. The length of the CDR3 is 17 residues. Germline CDR1 SGHAT, CDR2 FQNNGV. Only in-frame clones appear in the TCRdb table, and some are missing; sequencing was by immunoSEQ multiplex PCR. This table has some 160,000 clones, around 95% appearing once. Sequencing was carried out using blood. The J gene is TRBJ2-3, the V gene TRBV11-2; tentatively, D is TRBD1 (6 bases). The origin of this receptor is a woman between 40 and 50 years old in good health. CDR3 bases: TGTGCCAGCAGCTTAGGACCCCGGGACACGAGCACAGATACGCAGTATTTT. Protein: CASSLGPRDTSTDTQYF.